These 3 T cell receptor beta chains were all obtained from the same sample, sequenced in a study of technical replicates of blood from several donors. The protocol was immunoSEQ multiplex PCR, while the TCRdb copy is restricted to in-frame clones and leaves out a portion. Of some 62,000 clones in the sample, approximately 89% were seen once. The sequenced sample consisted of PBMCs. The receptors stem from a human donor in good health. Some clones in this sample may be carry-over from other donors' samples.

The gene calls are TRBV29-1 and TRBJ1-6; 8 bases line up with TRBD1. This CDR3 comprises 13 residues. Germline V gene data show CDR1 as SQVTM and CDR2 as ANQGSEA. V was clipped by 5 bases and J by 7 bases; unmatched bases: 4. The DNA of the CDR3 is TGCAGCGTTCGGACAGGGCGGAATTCACCCCTCCACTTT. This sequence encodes CSVRTGRNSPLHF.

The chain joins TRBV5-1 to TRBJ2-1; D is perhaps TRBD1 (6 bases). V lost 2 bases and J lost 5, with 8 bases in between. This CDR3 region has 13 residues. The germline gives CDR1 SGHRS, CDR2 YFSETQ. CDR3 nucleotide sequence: TGCGCCAGCAGCTTCCGACAGGACAATGAGCAGTTCTTC. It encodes CASSFRQDNEQFF.

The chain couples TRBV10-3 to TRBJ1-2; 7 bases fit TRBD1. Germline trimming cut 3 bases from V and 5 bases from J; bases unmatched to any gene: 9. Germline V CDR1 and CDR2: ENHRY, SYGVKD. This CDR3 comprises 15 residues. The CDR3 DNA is TGTGCCATCAGTGACGGGACAGCCCTAGGTTATGGCTACACCTTC. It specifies CAISDGTALGYGYTF.